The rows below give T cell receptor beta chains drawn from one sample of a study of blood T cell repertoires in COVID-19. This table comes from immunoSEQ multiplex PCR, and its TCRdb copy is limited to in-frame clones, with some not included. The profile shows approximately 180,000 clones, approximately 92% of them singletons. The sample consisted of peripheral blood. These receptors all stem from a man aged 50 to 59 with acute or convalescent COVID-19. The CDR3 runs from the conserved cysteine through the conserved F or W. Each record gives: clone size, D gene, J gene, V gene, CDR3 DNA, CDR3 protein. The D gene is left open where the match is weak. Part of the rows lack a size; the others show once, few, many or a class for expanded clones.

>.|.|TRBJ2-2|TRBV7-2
TGTGCCAGCAGCCCCGGACAGAACACCGGGGAGCTGTTTTTT
CASSPGQNTGELFF
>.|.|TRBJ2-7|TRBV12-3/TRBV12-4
TGTGCCAGCAGTTCCCGAGGGCCCTACGAGCAGTACTTC
CASSSRGPYEQYF
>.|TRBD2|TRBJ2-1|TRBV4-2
TGTGCCAGCAGCCAAGATCGGGGGGGGCCAGGTGAGCAGTTCTTC
CASSQDRGGPGEQFF
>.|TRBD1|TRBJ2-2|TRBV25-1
TGTGCCAGCACAGGACAGGGTGGCAACACCGGGGAGCTGTTTTTT
CASTGQGGNTGELFF
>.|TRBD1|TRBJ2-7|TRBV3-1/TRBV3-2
TGTGCCAGCACCACAGGGGGCCAAGAGCAGTACTTC
CASTTGGQEQYF
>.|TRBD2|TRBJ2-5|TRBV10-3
TGTGCCATCAGTGACTTGTGGACTAGCGGGGCCCAGTACTTC
CAISDLWTSGAQYF
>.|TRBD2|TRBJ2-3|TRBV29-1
TGCAGCGTTGAAACTAGCGGGAATGGCGGAGATACGCAGTATTTT
CSVETSGNGGDTQYF
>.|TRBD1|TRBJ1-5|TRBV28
TGTGCCAGCAGTACCCCGGGACAGGGGTATCAGCCCCAGCATTTT
CASSTPGQGYQPQHF
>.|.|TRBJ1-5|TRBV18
TGTGCCAGCTCACCTGTCCGGGGCAATCAGCCCCAGCATTTT
CASSPVRGNQPQHF
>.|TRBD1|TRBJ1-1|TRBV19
TGTGCCAGTAGACAGGGGAGAGGAGCTGAAGCTTTCTTT
CASRQGRGAEAFF
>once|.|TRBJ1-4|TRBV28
TGTGCCAGCGCGGGCCAAGTTAATGAAAAACTGTTTTTT
CASAGQVNEKLFF
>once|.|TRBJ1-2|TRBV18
TGTGCCAGCTCACCAGAAGGGAGACCGGGCTACACCTTC
CASSPEGRPGYTF
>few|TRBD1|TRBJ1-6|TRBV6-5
TGTGCCAGCAGTTACCTGGGACAGGGGGCGAATTCACCCCTCCACTTT
CASSYLGQGANSPLHF
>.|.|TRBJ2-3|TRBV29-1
TGCAGCGCCCAAATCCTACCAAGCACAGATACGCAGTATTTT
CSAQILPSTDTQYF
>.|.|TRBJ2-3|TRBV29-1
TGCAGCGTTGAATTGGCAATTACAGATACGCAGTATTTT
CSVELAITDTQYF
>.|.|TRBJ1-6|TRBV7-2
TGTGCCAGCAGCTTAGGGTCGGCAGGCAGTAATTCACCCCTCCACTTT
CASSLGSAGSNSPLHF
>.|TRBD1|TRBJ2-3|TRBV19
TGTGCCAGTAGTCCCGACAGGGGGCCTGGAGATACGCAGTATTTT
CASSPDRGPGDTQYF
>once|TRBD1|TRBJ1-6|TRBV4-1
TGCGCCAGCAGCCGAGAAGGACAGGGTAATTCACCCCTCCACTTT
CASSREGQGNSPLHF
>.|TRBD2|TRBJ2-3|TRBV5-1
TGCGCCAGCAGGCGTTCCGTTACGACTAGCGGGGGAACAGATACGCAGTATTTT
CASRRSVTTSGGTDTQYF
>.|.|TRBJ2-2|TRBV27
TGTGCCAGCATGCGGGGGCAAGTCGGGGAGCTGTTTTTT
CASMRGQVGELFF
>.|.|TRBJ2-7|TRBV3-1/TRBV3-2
TGTGCCAGCAGCCAATCCGGTTCTTCCTACGAGCAGTACTTC
CASSQSGSSYEQYF
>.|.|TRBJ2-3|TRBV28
TGTGCCAGCAGTTCCCCCGGGGTGGCAGATACGCAGTATTTT
CASSSPGVADTQYF
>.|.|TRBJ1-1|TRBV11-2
TGTGCCAGCCGGAAGGCGCGGGGGCGGGAGACTGAAGCTTTCTTT
CASRKARGRETEAFF
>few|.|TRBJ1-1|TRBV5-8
TGTGCCAGCAGCTTGGCCCCCGAACGACGGAAGTGGAGCTCTGAAGCTTTCTTT
CASSLAPERRKWSSEAFF
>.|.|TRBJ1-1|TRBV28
TGTGCCAGCAGCTCGGGACTGATGAACACTGAAGCTTTCTTT
CASSSGLMNTEAFF
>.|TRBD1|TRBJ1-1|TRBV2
TGTGCCAGCAGAGGCGAACAGGGGGCGAACACTGAAGCTTTCTTT
CASRGEQGANTEAFF
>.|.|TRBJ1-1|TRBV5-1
TGCGCCAGCAGCTTAACAGGGTACACTGAAGCTTTCTTT
CASSLTGYTEAFF
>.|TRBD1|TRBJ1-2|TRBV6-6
TGTGCCAGCAGTTCAGGACAGGGGGCCACTGTCTATGGCTACACCTTC
CASSSGQGATVYGYTF
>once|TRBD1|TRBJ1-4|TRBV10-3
TGTGCCACCCGGACAGGGGGCGGTGATGAAAAACTGTTTTTT
CATRTGGGDEKLFF
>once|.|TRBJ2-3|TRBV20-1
TGCAGTCTGGGGGAGGCAGATACGCAGTATTTT
CSLGEADTQYF
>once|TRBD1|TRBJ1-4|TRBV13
TGTGCCAGCAGCTTAGGGACAGGGGGCTGGGATGAAAAACTGTTTTTT
CASSLGTGGWDEKLFF
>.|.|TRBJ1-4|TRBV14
TGTGCCAGCAGCAGAGGTTTCACTAATGAAAAACTGTTTTTT
CASSRGFTNEKLFF
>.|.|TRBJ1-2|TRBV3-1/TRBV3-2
TGTGCCAGCAGCCAAGACGCAAGCGGTGGCTACACCTTC
CASSQDASGGYTF
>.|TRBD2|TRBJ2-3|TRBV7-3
TGTGCCAGCAGCTTAGGGGCTGGGGGGGGCACAGATACGCAGTATTTT
CASSLGAGGGTDTQYF
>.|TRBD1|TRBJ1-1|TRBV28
TGTGCCAGCAGTCCAAGGACAGGGGGCCTCCCTGAAGCTTTCTTT
CASSPRTGGLPEAFF
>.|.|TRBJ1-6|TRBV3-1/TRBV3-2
TGTGCCAGCAGCCAAGTTTCGAGCTCCTATAATTCACCCCTCCACTTT
CASSQVSSSYNSPLHF
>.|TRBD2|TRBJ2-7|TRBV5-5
TGTGCCAGCAGCCCCCATCCAGCGGGAGGCGAGCAGTACTTC
CASSPHPAGGEQYF
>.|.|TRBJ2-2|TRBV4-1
TGCGCCAGCAGCCAAGAAGTAATGGGGGGTCGGGAGCTGTTTTTT
CASSQEVMGGRELFF
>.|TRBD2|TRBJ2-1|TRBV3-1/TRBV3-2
TGTGCCAGCAGCCGGGGACTATTCTACAATGAGCAGTTCTTC
CASSRGLFYNEQFF
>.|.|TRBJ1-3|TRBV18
TGTGCCAGCTCACCGCGACTTACCGGGATCTCTGGAAACACCATATATTTT
CASSPRLTGISGNTIYF
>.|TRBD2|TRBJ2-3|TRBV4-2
TGTGCCAGCAGCCTGACTAGCGGGAGCAACACAGATACGCAGTATTTT
CASSLTSGSNTDTQYF
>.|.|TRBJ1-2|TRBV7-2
TGTGCCAGCAGCTTAGCCCCGACAGCCTTTAACTATGGCTACACCTTC
CASSLAPTAFNYGYTF
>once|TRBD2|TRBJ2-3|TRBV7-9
TGTGCCAGCAGCCTAGGTTGGGCGGGAGGTACAGATACGCAGTATTTT
CASSLGWAGGTDTQYF
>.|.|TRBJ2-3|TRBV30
TGTGCCTGGAGACCCAAGGGGCCGGCAGATACGCAGTATTTT
CAWRPKGPADTQYF
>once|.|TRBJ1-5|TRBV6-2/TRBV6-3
TGTGCCAGCAGTTACAATCGGCGGAGTGGCAATCAGCCCCAGCATTTT
CASSYNRRSGNQPQHF
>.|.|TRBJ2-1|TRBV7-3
TGTGCCAGCAGCTTAACTTCCTGGAGCTCCTACAATGAGCAGTTCTTC
CASSLTSWSSYNEQFF
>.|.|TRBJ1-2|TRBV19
TGTGCCAGTAGTATAGATGGGGAGTGGAGTGATGGCTACACCTTC
CASSIDGEWSDGYTF
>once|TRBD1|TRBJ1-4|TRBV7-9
TGTGCCAGCAGCTTAGGAGGACGGACAGGCGGAAATGAAAAACTGTTTTTT
CASSLGGRTGGNEKLFF
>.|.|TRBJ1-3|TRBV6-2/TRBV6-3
TGTGCCAGCAGTTCGACAGGCCGAAACACCATATATTTT
CASSSTGRNTIYF
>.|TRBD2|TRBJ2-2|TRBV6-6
TGTGCCAGCAGCGGCGGGGGTAGGGACACCGGGGAGCTGTTTTTT
CASSGGGRDTGELFF
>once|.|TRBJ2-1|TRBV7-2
TGTGCCAGCAGCTTAATCGGGGGGCCAGGGGAGCAGTTCTTC
CASSLIGGPGEQFF
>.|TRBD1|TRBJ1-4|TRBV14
TGTGCCAGCAGCGACAGGGGGCATCGGGAAAAACTGTTTTTT
CASSDRGHREKLFF
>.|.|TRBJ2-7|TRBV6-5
TGTGCCAGTATTGGAGGGAACGTCTACGAGCAGTACTTC
CASIGGNVYEQYF
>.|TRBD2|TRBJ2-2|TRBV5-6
TGTGCCAGCAGCTTGTATGGCGGGGGGAGAACCGGGGAGCTGTTTTTT
CASSLYGGGRTGELFF
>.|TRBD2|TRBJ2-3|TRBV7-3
TGTGCCAGCAGCTTAAGAGCGGGAGGGCCTAAAGATACGCAGTATTTT
CASSLRAGGPKDTQYF
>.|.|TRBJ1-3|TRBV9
TGTGCCAGCAGCGTACAGGGGACTGGAAACACCATATATTTT
CASSVQGTGNTIYF